This T cell receptor (beta chain) was obtained from a study of blood T cells in healthy people across ages. CDR1 and CDR2 (germline): KGHDR, SFDVKD. There are 17 residues in the CDR3. J was trimmed by 0 bases and V by 5 bases; bases with no gene match: 7. This clonotype has more than one count but fewer than ten. Its specificity is not known. Study-wide results and limits: Per million T cells, TCR beta diversity dropped roughly linearly as age increased.

Alongside a J-beta primer mix, a sample-barcoded 5' primer served in a second PCR lasting about 6 to 12 cycles. TCRdb ran MiXCR on the 5' RACE reads and lists one entry per CDR3 protein. The profile shows some 780,000 distinct CDR3 sequences, roughly 56% of them singletons. Donors gave roughly 10 milliliters of peripheral blood apiece. Isolating PBMCs gave at least 6.5 million of these cells per sample. The origin of this receptor is a man aged 35-49 years in good health. Sequenced sample: blood. The chain recombines TRBV24-1 with TRBJ2-1; TRBD2 matches 9 bases. The CDR3 DNA follows: TGTGCCACCAGTGCCCAGGGACTAGCAGGCTCCTACAATGAGCAGTTCTTC. It yields the protein CATSAQGLAGSYNEQFF.